What follows is one T cell receptor beta chain and its context. This clone has only a few counts. No cognate antigen has been identified for it. Within one base of it there is no much larger clone, and no base qualities were kept. From the cysteine through the phenylalanine, the CDR3 covers 12 amino acids. Only the CDR3 DNA stays, 36 bases, in frame from base 1. Per the germline V gene (reference sequence), MNHEY is the CDR1 and SMNVEV is the CDR2. At the junction V is shortened by 6 bases and J by 7 bases, with 7 bases in between. The sample is drawn from a study of control samples from healthy donors and cancer patients (TCRdb year 2020). The method was the immunoSEQ multiplex PCR assay. In TCRdb, the immuneACCESS table is reduced to in-frame sequences with V and J assigned. These tables do not hold every clone; where another copy was compared, an unresolved V gene accounts for under half, and the others remain unexplained. The sample profile shows approximately 100,000 clones; about 89% of them were found once. Approximately 8.3% of the sample lies in the top ten.

The chain joins TRBV27 to TRBJ1-6; no D gene is confidently identified. The sequence derives from a man younger than 45 in good health. The specimen was blood. This receptor carries the CDR3 CASSIGNSPLHF. The DNA sequence is given as TGTGCCAGCAGCATAGGGAATTCACCCCTCCACTTT.